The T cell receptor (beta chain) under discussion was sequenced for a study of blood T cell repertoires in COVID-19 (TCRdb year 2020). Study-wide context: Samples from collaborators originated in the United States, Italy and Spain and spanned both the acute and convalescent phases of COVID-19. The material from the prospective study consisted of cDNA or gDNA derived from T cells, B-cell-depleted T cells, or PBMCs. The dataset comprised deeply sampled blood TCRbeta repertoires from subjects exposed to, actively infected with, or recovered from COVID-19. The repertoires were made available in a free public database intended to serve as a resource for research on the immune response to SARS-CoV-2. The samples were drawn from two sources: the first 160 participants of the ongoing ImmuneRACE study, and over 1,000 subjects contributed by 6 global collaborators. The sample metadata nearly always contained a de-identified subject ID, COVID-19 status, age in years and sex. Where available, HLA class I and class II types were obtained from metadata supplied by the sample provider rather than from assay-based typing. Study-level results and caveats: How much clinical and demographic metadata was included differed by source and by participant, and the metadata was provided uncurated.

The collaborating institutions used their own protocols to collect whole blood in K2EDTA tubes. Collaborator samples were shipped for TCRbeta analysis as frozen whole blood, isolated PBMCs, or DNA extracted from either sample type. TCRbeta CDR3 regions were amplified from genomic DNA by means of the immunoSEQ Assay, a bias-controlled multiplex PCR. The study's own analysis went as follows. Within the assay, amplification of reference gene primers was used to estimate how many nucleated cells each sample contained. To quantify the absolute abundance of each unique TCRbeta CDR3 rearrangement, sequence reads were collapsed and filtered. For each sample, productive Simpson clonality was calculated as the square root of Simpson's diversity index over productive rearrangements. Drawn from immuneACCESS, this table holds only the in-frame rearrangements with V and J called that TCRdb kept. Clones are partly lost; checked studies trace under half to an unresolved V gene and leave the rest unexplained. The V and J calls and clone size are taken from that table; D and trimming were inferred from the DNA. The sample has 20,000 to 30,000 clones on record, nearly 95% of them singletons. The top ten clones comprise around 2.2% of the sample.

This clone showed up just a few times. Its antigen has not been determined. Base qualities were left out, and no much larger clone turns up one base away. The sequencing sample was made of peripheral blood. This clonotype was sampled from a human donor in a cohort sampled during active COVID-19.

The CDR3 in this case is CASSQDGTRHTNTEAFF. The DNA sequence is as follows: TGCGCCAGCAGCCAAGATGGTACGCGGCATACGAACACTGAAGCTTTCTTT. The V and J segments used are TRBV4-1 and TRBJ1-1, with the D gene not confidently named. CDR1 and CDR2 (MGHRA, YSYEKL) derive from the germline V gene. The CDR3 measures 17 amino acids from cysteine to phenylalanine. The retained sequence is limited to the CDR3, 51 bases, with the frame set at the first base. V is cut by 0 bases and J by 1 base, and the space between the germline ends is 15 bases.